These 25 T cell receptor beta chains were all obtained from the same sample, sequenced in a study of T cells in Graves' hyperthyroidism and ophthalmopathy. TCR beta CDR3 sequences were amplified from RNA transcripts. The TCR CDR3 was amplified in a first-round RT-PCR using the HTBI primer set. One entry per CDR3 protein results from TCRdb running MiXCR on the multiplex PCR reads. The sample consists of about 560,000 distinct CDR3 sequences, over 15% of them appearing once. The specimen was blood. The source is a woman between 18 and 29 years old with Graves' hyperthyroidism.

This rearrangement joins TRBV5-1 to TRBJ2-7; perhaps TRBD1 as D (5 bases). The CDR3 has 15 amino acids. Trimming removed 4 bases from V and 1 base from J, with 15 bases in between. Germline V gene lookup returns CDR1 SGHRS and CDR2 YFSETQ. CDR3 bases: TGCGCCAGCAGCAAAGGGGCAGACAATTCCTACGAGCAGTACTTC. Its translation is CASSKGADNSYEQYF.

J is TRBJ1-2 and V is TRBV19; D is unclear. Trimming removed 4 bases at V and 3 bases at J, with 9 bases between. The CDR3 consists of 13 residues. Germline V gene data show CDR1 as LNHDA and CDR2 as SQIVND (reference sequence). CDR3 nucleotide sequence: TGTGCCAGTAGTACCCGAGATGACTATGGCTACACCTTC. Amino acids: CASSTRDDYGYTF.

This clonotype appeared many times. The chain is built from TRBV20-1 and TRBJ2-5; either TRBD1 or TRBD2 may fit D (5 bases each). The CDR3 length is 13 residues. V was pared by 5 bases and J by 1 base, with 11 bases between. Germline assignment: CDR1 DFQATT and CDR2 SNEGSKA (reference sequence). CDR3 residues: CSAVRDLQETQYF. The CDR3, as DNA: TGCAGTGCTGTTAGGGACCTCCAAGAGACCCAGTACTTC.

There are a few counts of this clonotype. The V and J genes are TRBV3-1 and TRBJ2-7; 13 bases fit TRBD2. This CDR3 comprises 19 residues. V gave up 2 bases and J gave up 3 bases; unmatched junction bases: 13. In germline, CDR1 is LGHDT, CDR2 YNNKEL (reference sequence). The CDR3 reads CASSQLLAGGPSPLYEQYF. The CDR3 region has the DNA TGTGCCAGCAGCCAATTACTAGCGGGAGGGCCGTCCCCGCTCTACGAGCAGTACTTC.

About this clonotype: An end of the junction differs from the germline gene, which may be a read error. V gene TRBV7-2 combines with J gene TRBJ2-3, with D tentatively TRBD1 or TRBD2 (5 bases each). CDR3 size: 14 residues. CDR1 and CDR2 (germline): SGHTA, FQGNSA. CDR3 nucleotides: TGTGCCAGCAGTCCGGGGCGAGAAACAGATACGCAATATTTT. Its translation: CASSPGRETDTQYF.

This clonotype appeared many times. The rearrangement links TRBV28 to TRBJ2-7, with 10 bases aligning to TRBD1. Looked up from germline, CDR1 is MDHEN and CDR2 is SYDVKM. V shed 7 bases, J shed 0 bases, and the junction held 3 bases outside the gene matches. This CDR3 contains 14 residues. The CDR3 here is CASTRTGGSYEQYF. The CDR3 region has the DNA TGTGCCAGCACCCGGACAGGGGGCTCCTACGAGCAGTACTTC.

A remark on this clonotype: This clone may be a read error of a much larger clone one base away. The chain uses TRBV5-5 and TRBJ1-1; D is unresolved. This CDR3 comprises 14 residues. In germline, CDR1 is SGHKS, CDR2 YYEKEE (reference sequence). CDR3 sequence: CTSNPKPVYTEAFF. CDR3 nucleotide sequence: TGTACCAGCAACCCTAAGCCGGTCTACACTGAAGCTTTCTTT.

This clonotype was detected many times. The V gene is TRBV20-1, the J gene TRBJ1-2; 7 nucleotides match TRBD1. The junction had 11 bases not matched to a gene; V was cut back by 5 bases and J by 8 bases. The germline V gene has CDR1 DFQATT and CDR2 SNEGSKA (reference sequence). This CDR3 has 13 residues. Written as DNA, the CDR3 is TGCAGTGCTGAGACAGGGATTAGGAGGGGCTACACCTTC. Encoded protein: CSAETGIRRGYTF.

This clonotype was counted at least ten times. The chain couples TRBV3-1 to TRBJ2-5, with TRBD2 matching over 7 bases. Unmatched junction bases numbered 10, after V lost 4 bases and J lost 5 bases. The germline CDR1 and CDR2 sequences are LGHDT and YNNKEL (reference sequence). This CDR3 comprises 15 residues. The CDR3 coding sequence is TGTGCCAGCAGCCCCTACGGACTAGTCGGGGAGACCCAGTACTTC. This sequence encodes CASSPYGLVGETQYF.

For this clonotype: The CDR3 does not close with the conserved phenylalanine or tryptophan, likely indicating a read error. The chain combines TRBV6-2 or TRBV6-3 with TRBJ2-7, with D unresolved. Germline V gene sequence: CDR1 MNHEY, CDR2 SVGEGT. This CDR3 is built from 12 residues. Trimming removed 1 base from V and 5 bases from J, with 6 bases in between. The CDR3 loop reads CASSYYGDEQYL. The DNA of the CDR3 is TGTGCCAGCAGTTACTACGGAGACGAGCAGTACCTC.

The chain employs TRBV27 and TRBJ2-5; 8 bases align to TRBD2. Trimming took 6 bases from V and 5 from J; bases not matched to a gene: 11. The CDR3 length is 15 residues. CDR1 is MNHEY, CDR2 SMNVEV, per germline (reference sequence). The CDR3 loop reads CASRSSGTGLETQYF. The CDR3 DNA follows: TGTGCCAGCAGAAGTAGCGGGACGGGTTTGGAGACCCAGTACTTC.

About this clonotype itself: A much larger clone differs by one base, so this may be a read error. The chain has TRBV6-2 or TRBV6-3 and TRBJ2-3; D is possibly TRBD1 (5 bases). The CDR3 has 15 residues. Per the germline V gene, CDR1 is MNHEY and CDR2 is SVGEGT. V lost 7 bases, J lost 2 bases, and 16 bases lay in between. The CDR3 is CASTKRGWNTDTQYF. The CDR3 nucleotides read TGTGCCAGCACCAAAAGGGGTTGGAACACAGATACGCAGTATTTT.

This clonotype was seen repeatedly, ten times or more. The chain recombines TRBV18 with TRBJ1-1; no clear D. Deletions cut 1 base from V and 1 base from J, with 7 bases between. Germline lookup yields CDR1 KGHSH and CDR2 LQKENI. The CDR3 runs to 14 residues. In nucleotides, the CDR3 is TGTGCCAGCTCACCACTTAGGGAGAACACTGAAGCTTTCTTT. Protein: CASSPLRENTEAFF.

The rearrangement uses TRBV4-1 and TRBJ1-1; no clear D. The CDR3 extends over 14 amino acids. Trimming removed 4 bases from V and 2 bases from J, with 11 bases in between. Germline V gene sequence: CDR1 MGHRA, CDR2 YSYEKL. CDR3 DNA: TGCGCCAGCAGCCCACGTCGGGATAACACTGAAGCTTTCTTT. This gives the protein CASSPRRDNTEAFF.

This clonotype has only a few counts. V gene TRBV3-1 combines with J gene TRBJ2-4; tentatively, D is TRBD2 (7 bases). V was cut by 4 bases and J by 3 bases, with 25 bases left in between. The CDR3 has 19 amino acids. The germline V gene has CDR1 LGHDT and CDR2 YNNKEL (reference sequence). The CDR3 here is CASSLPRGDIRRVKNIQYF. The CDR3 DNA sequence: TGTGCCAGCAGCCTACCTCGGGGGGACATCCGCCGGGTCAAAAACATTCAGTACTTC.

This clonotype occurred many times. This chain links TRBV5-5 with TRBJ2-1; TRBD1 or TRBD2 may be the D gene (5 bases each). In germline, CDR1 is SGHKS, CDR2 YYEKEE (reference sequence). CDR3 size: 14 residues. The germline V and J ends were trimmed by 0 bases and 5 bases, with 9 bases remaining between them. The CDR3 nucleotides are TGTGCCAGCAGCTTGGTCGAGGGACACAATGAGCAGTTCTTC. Protein sequence: CASSLVEGHNEQFF.

This clonotype was detected many times. V and J are TRBV6-1 and TRBJ1-1, with unresolved D. Trimming shortened V by 5 bases and J by 1 base, and 8 bases separated the two germline ends. From germline, CDR1 is MNHNS and CDR2 SASEGT. The CDR3 length is 13 residues. CDR3 region: CASSRTENTEAFF. The CDR3 region has the DNA TGTGCCAGCAGTCGGACGGAGAACACTGAAGCTTTCTTT.

The chain links TRBV19 to TRBJ1-1; D is unresolved. This CDR3 has 15 amino acids. In germline, CDR1 is LNHDA, CDR2 SQIVND (reference sequence). Trimming cost V 4 bases and J 0 bases, with 12 bases left between them. This CDR3 reads CASSTIAVMNTEAFF. The CDR3 nucleotides read TGTGCCAGTAGTACGATCGCAGTCATGAACACTGAAGCTTTCTTT.

This clonotype was counted only a few times. The genes are TRBV6-1 and TRBJ2-7; 9 bases are shared with TRBD1. The CDR3 length is 14 residues. Looked up from germline, CDR1 is MNHNS and CDR2 is SASEGT. The V and J ends lost 2 bases and 3 bases, in that order; junction bases with no gene match: 2. The CDR3 DNA sequence: TGTGCCAGCAGTGAATCGGGACAGGGCTACGAGCAGTACTTC. Encoded protein: CASSESGQGYEQYF.

In this sample, this clonotype turned up many times. The chain carries TRBV30 and TRBJ2-5; D remains unclear. This CDR3 is built from 14 residues. CDR1 and CDR2 (germline): GTSNPN, SVGIG (reference sequence). With 0 bases removed from V and 4 bases from J, the gap between germline ends came to 12 bases. DNA for the CDR3: TGTGCCTGGAGTGTCGGAGAGTTCGGAGAGACCCAGTACTTC. This sequence encodes CAWSVGEFGETQYF.

This clonotype has at least ten counts. The V and J genes are TRBV11-3 and TRBJ2-1; D gene uncertain. The germline V and J ends were trimmed by 1 base and 6 bases, with 10 bases remaining between them. This CDR3 spans 14 amino acids. Germline values: CDR1 SGHNT, CDR2 YENEEA. In DNA form, the CDR3 reads TGTGCCAGCAGCTTAGGCCAGTCTTCCAATGAGCAGTTCTTC. Its protein is CASSLGQSSNEQFF.

The CDR3 DNA reads TGTGCCAGCAGCTTACAACGTCAGCATAATTCACCCCTCCACTTT. This gives the protein CASSLQRQHNSPLHF. The V and J genes are TRBV7-2 and TRBJ1-6; no clear D gene. Germline values: CDR1 SGHTA, CDR2 FQGNSA. The CDR3 sequence is 15 residues long. The V and J ends lost 2 bases and 5 bases respectively, with 10 bases between them.

Of note for this clonotype: A much larger clone differs by one base, so this may be a read error. This chain links TRBV27 with TRBJ2-7, with 10 nucleotides matching TRBD1. V lost 6 bases to trimming and J lost 1 base; unmatched junction nucleotides: 6. Germline values: CDR1 MNHEY, CDR2 SMNVEV (reference sequence). The CDR3 spans 15 residues. The CDR3 nucleotides read TGTGCCAGCAGCTCCGGGACAGGGGAATCCTACGAGCAGTACTTC. Translation gives CASSSGTGESYEQYF.

This chain joins TRBV5-6 and TRBJ2-2, with a possible D match to TRBD2 (7 bases). Per germline, CDR1 SGHDT and CDR2 YYEEEE. V was shortened by 0 bases and J by 0 bases, with 9 bases between the two germline ends. This CDR3 has 16 residues. CDR3 bases: TGTGCCAGCAGCTTGGAGGGGGGGGCGAACACCGGGGAGCTGTTTTTT. It specifies CASSLEGGANTGELFF. Using reference TRBV5-6 and TRBJ2-2 for the parts outside the CDR3, the full variable domain is DAGVTQSPTHLIKTRGQQVTLRCSPKSGHDTVSWYQQALGQGPQFIFQYYEEEERQRGNFPDRFSGHQFPNYSSELNVNALLLGDSALYLCASSLEGGANTGELFFGEGSRLTVL.

V usage is TRBV20-1 and J usage is TRBJ2-1, with TRBD2 identical over 12 bases. The V segment lost 6 bases and the J segment 13 bases; nucleotides outside the gene matches: 16. CDR1 and CDR2 (germline): DFQATT, SNEGSKA (reference sequence). The CDR3 covers 15 residues. Here the CDR3 reads CSATPQTSGSGDQFF. For the CDR3, the DNA is TGCAGTGCAACTCCACAGACTAGCGGGAGTGGTGATCAGTTCTTC.